The 25 T cell receptor beta chains reported below all come from one sample, sequenced in a study of OX40 agonist ivuxolimab in advanced cancers. The repertoire was sequenced with immunoSEQ multiplex PCR; TCRdb's copy has only in-frame clones and lacks some. This sample carries almost 45,000 clones, around 90% of them seen once, and the ten largest clones take roughly a sixth. This specimen was CD4+ or CD8+ T cells sorted from blood, taken in a trial of the OX40 agonist ivuxolimab. The receptors were sampled from an adult with an advanced solid tumor such as melanoma, head and neck, liver or kidney cancer.

This chain connects TRBV27 to TRBJ2-7; 7 positions match TRBD1. From germline, CDR1 is MNHEY and CDR2 SMNVEV (reference sequence). The CDR3 is 13 residues long. V trimming: 5 bases; J trimming: 5 bases; junction bases outside the gene matches: 6. The CDR3 region has the DNA TGTGCCAGCAGTCTAGGACAGGCCCACGAGCAGTACTTC. Amino acid sequence: CASSLGQAHEQYF.

V and J are TRBV7-6 and TRBJ2-2; 7 bases line up with TRBD1. Germline CDR1 and CDR2: SGHVS and FNYEAQ. The length of the CDR3 is 15 residues. The ends lost 5 bases at V and 5 bases at J; junction bases unmatched: 8. CDR3 residues: CASSAVTGRTGELFF. For the CDR3, the DNA is TGTGCCAGCAGCGCAGTGACAGGGAGAACCGGGGAGCTGTTTTTT.

J is TRBJ1-5 and V is TRBV9, with unresolved D. CDR3 length: 14 residues. Trimming removed 0 bases at V and 7 bases at J, with 11 bases between. Looked up from germline, CDR1 is SGDLS and CDR2 is YYNGEE. The CDR3 bases are TGTGCCAGCAGCGTAGGGGCAGGATCCCAGCCCCAGCATTTT. Encoded protein: CASSVGAGSQPQHF.

The chain couples TRBV5-4 to TRBJ2-1, with D maybe TRBD2 (6 bases). The CDR3 contains 15 residues. Germline lookup yields CDR1 SGHNT and CDR2 YYREEE (reference sequence). V lost 3 bases and J lost 8, with 18 bases in between. The CDR3 is CASSSREDRADEQFF. The CDR3 nucleotides are TGTGCCAGCAGCTCGAGGGAGGACCGTGCCGATGAGCAGTTCTTC.

This clone turned up a few times. This chain connects TRBV7-9 to TRBJ1-3; D gene ambiguous. The V and J ends lost 3 bases and 16 bases respectively, with 13 bases between them. The CDR3 contains 11 residues. The germline gives CDR1 SEHNR, CDR2 FQNEAQ (reference sequence). The chain's CDR3 is CASSLGEFSYF. As DNA, the CDR3 is TGTGCCAGCAGCTTGGGAGAATTTTCTTATTTT.

This clone was seen a single time. V is TRBV4-1 and J is TRBJ2-1; no firm D call. Germline V gene sequence: CDR1 MGHRA, CDR2 YSYEKL. The CDR3 loop spans 14 amino acids. Trimming removed 4 bases from V and 0 bases from J, with 7 bases in between. CDR3 sequence (DNA): TGCGCCAGCAGCCTAATGCCCTCCTACAATGAGCAGTTCTTC. It translates to CASSLMPSYNEQFF.

This clone was picked up a small number of times. This sequence joins TRBV2 and TRBJ1-6, with TRBD1 identical over 8 bases. The CDR3 consists of 12 residues. Germline lookup yields CDR1 SNHLY and CDR2 FYNNEI. V gave up 10 bases and J gave up 8 bases; unmatched junction bases: 4. The CDR3 is CATPGQDSPLHF. The CDR3 DNA is TGTGCCACCCCGGGACAGGATTCACCCCTCCACTTT.

The rearrangement links TRBV4-3 to TRBJ2-5; 7 bases match TRBD1. This CDR3 comprises 15 residues. Germline V CDR1 and CDR2: LGHNA, YSLEER. The V and J ends lost 0 bases and 3 bases, in that order; junction bases with no gene match: 4. The CDR3 DNA follows: TGCGCCAGCAGCCAAGATGGCCAGGGGGAAGAGACCCAGTACTTC. It translates to CASSQDGQGEETQYF.

The chain's CDR3 is CASSQEEGTGNSPLHF. The DNA for the CDR3 is TGTGCCAGCAGCCAGGAGGAGGGGACAGGAAATTCACCCCTCCACTTT. This chain links TRBV5-4 with TRBJ1-6; the match to TRBD1 covers 8 bases. The V gene end was trimmed by 4 bases and the J gene end by 7 bases; junction bases not matched to a gene: 10. Germline assignment: CDR1 SGHNT and CDR2 YYREEE (reference sequence). This CDR3 is 16 amino acids long.

This clone was detected only once. The rearrangement uses TRBV4-1 and TRBJ1-4, with D possibly TRBD1 on 6 matching bases. Germline CDR1 reads MGHRA; CDR2 reads YSYEKL. The CDR3 sequence is 14 residues long. V was pared by 3 bases and J by 5 bases, with 10 bases between. The CDR3 nucleotides are TGCGCCAGCAGCCAGTTACAGGGAAATGAAAAACTGTTTTTT. The encoded protein is CASSQLQGNEKLFF.

This chain uses TRBV5-1 with TRBJ2-7; 9 nucleotides align to TRBD2. Germline V lookup: CDR1 SGHRS, CDR2 YFSETQ. This CDR3 region has 16 residues. V shed 0 bases, J shed 7 bases, and the junction held 11 bases outside the gene matches. The CDR3 DNA follows: TGCGCCAGCAGCTTGGAAGGGCGGGGGGGTCTGGAAGAGCAGTACTTC. Translation gives CASSLEGRGGLEEQYF. Supplemented by reference TRBV5-1 and TRBJ2-7, the full variable domain reads KAGVTQTPRYLIKTRGQQVTLSCSPISGHRSVSWYQQTPGQGLQFLFEYFSETQRNKGNFPGRFSGRQFSNSRSEMNVSTLELGDSALYLCASSLEGRGGLEEQYFGPGTRLTVT.

This chain joins TRBV15 and TRBJ1-4, with D maybe TRBD1 (6 bases). In germline, CDR1 is LNHNV, CDR2 YYDKDF (reference sequence). Trimming removed 1 base at V and 0 bases at J, with 9 bases between. The CDR3 runs to 16 residues. DNA for the CDR3: TGTGCCACCAGCAGAGTCAGGACAGCAACTAATGAAAAACTGTTTTTT. Protein: CATSRVRTATNEKLFF.

The V gene is TRBV4-1, the J gene TRBJ1-4; no definite D call. Germline V lookup: CDR1 MGHRA, CDR2 YSYEKL. V was shortened by 0 bases and J by 3 bases, with 20 bases between the two germline ends. The CDR3 is 19 amino acids. Written as DNA, the CDR3 is TGCGCCAGCAGCCAAGATGAATTGTTAGGGAGGAAGGCTAATGAAAAACTGTTTTTT. It codes for CASSQDELLGRKANEKLFF.

The chain joins TRBV28 to TRBJ1-4; D is possibly TRBD1 (6 bases). With 6 bases removed from V and 8 bases from J, the gap between germline ends came to 19 bases. This CDR3 spans 15 amino acids. The V gene's germline CDR1 is MDHEN and CDR2 SYDVKM. Here the CDR3 DNA reads TGTGCCAGCAGCGCCGCGGGGGGCGGAGGAGAAAAACTGTTTTTT. Its protein product is CASSAAGGGGEKLFF.

This clone was seen only once. The rearrangement links TRBV7-9 to TRBJ2-4; the D call may be TRBD1 or TRBD2 (5 bases each). Germline lookup yields CDR1 SEHNR and CDR2 FQNEAQ (reference sequence). This CDR3 contains 11 residues. V lost 1 base and J 14 bases, leaving 9 bases between the germline ends. The CDR3 sequence: CASSLGDDEYF. The CDR3 bases are TGTGCCAGCAGCTTAGGGGACGACGAGTACTTC.

The rearrangement links TRBV28 to TRBJ1-6; D is possibly TRBD1 (6 bases). The CDR3 sequence is 16 residues long. V lost 7 bases and J 7 bases, leaving 20 bases between the germline ends. Per germline, CDR1 MDHEN and CDR2 SYDVKM. CDR3 coding DNA: TGTGCCAGCATCAGACGGGGGGGCTGGGAGAATTCACCCCTCCACTTT. This gives the protein CASIRRGGWENSPLHF.

The rearrangement joins TRBV9 to TRBJ2-5; tentatively, D is TRBD1 (6 bases). The CDR3 spans 16 residues. Per germline, CDR1 SGDLS and CDR2 YYNGEE. Trimming shortened V by 0 bases and J by 4 bases, and 16 bases separated the two germline ends. The CDR3 loop is CASSVGGQGSGETQYF. In DNA, the CDR3 is TGTGCCAGCAGCGTAGGGGGGCAGGGCAGCGGAGAGACCCAGTACTTC.

The gene calls are TRBV2 and TRBJ1-5, with 9 nucleotides matching TRBD1. Per the germline V gene, CDR1 is SNHLY and CDR2 is FYNNEI. The CDR3 extends over 15 amino acids. Trimming removed 6 bases from V and 4 bases from J; junction bases left unmatched: 7. In nucleotides, the CDR3 is TGTGCCAGCAGCGAACAGGGGGCGTCTAATCAGCCCCAGCATTTT. Translating it yields CASSEQGASNQPQHF.

The CDR3 loop reads CASSPTSGGYNSPLHF. CDR3 DNA sequence: TGTGCCAGCAGCCCGACCTCTGGGGGTTATAATTCACCCCTCCACTTT. The gene calls are TRBV7-9 and TRBJ1-6, with a weak D call TRBD1 (5 bases). This CDR3 comprises 16 residues. Trimming left V 5 bases short and J 4 bases short, with 15 bases between. Germline values: CDR1 SEHNR, CDR2 FQNEAQ (reference sequence).

With regard to this clone: This specimen includes other DNA sequences encoding the same CDR3. The V gene is TRBV5-6, the J gene TRBJ2-5; D is perhaps TRBD1 (5 bases). CDR3 length: 15 residues. Germline assignment: CDR1 SGHDT and CDR2 YYEEEE. Trimming took 0 bases from V and 3 from J, leaving 12 bases between them. For the CDR3, the DNA is TGTGCCAGCAGCTTGGATCCCAGGGCGGAAGAGACCCAGTACTTC. Amino acids: CASSLDPRAEETQYF.

This clone showed up just once. CDR3 sequence: CASGGGQSYEQYV. In nucleotides, the CDR3 is TGTGCCTCTGGGGGGGGACAATCCTACGAGCAGTACGTC. The V and J genes are TRBV10-3 and TRBJ2-7; D may be TRBD2 (7 bases). V lost 11 bases and J lost 1, with 15 bases in between. Germline V lookup: CDR1 ENHRY, CDR2 SYGVKD. This CDR3 has 13 amino acids.

The chain recombines TRBV5-6 with TRBJ2-5; D ambiguous. V lost 7 bases, J lost 3 bases, and 7 bases lay in between. The CDR3 has 11 amino acids. In germline, CDR1 is SGHDT, CDR2 YYEEEE. CDR3: CASLWEETQYF. CDR3 in DNA: TGTGCCAGCCTGTGGGAAGAGACCCAGTACTTC.

The chain couples TRBV2 to TRBJ1-2; tentative D call: TRBD1 (6 bases). Trimming pared 5 bases from V and 0 bases from J, leaving 13 bases between. The CDR3 loop spans 15 amino acids. Germline CDR1 SNHLY, CDR2 FYNNEI. CDR3 protein: CASSKKGQSNYGYTF. The CDR3 DNA follows: TGTGCCAGCAGTAAGAAAGGACAGTCTAACTATGGCTACACCTTC.

On this clone: A much larger clone differs from this one at a single base, so this may be a read error. The chain couples TRBV2 to TRBJ1-2; D is unclear. CDR3 length equals 13 residues. Germline lookup yields CDR1 SNHLY and CDR2 FYNNEI. Trimming removed 6 bases at V and 6 bases at J, with 14 bases between. The CDR3 DNA follows: TGTGCCAGCAGACAGAGGGCGGGAAATGGCTACACCTTC. This sequence encodes CASRQRAGNGYTF.

The chain combines TRBV4-1 with TRBJ1-4, with D perhaps TRBD1 (6 bases). Germline CDR1 reads MGHRA; CDR2 reads YSYEKL. The CDR3 is 13 residues long. V dropped 0 bases and J dropped 7 bases, with 6 bases sitting between them. The CDR3 sequence: CASSQEGGEKLFF. The CDR3 DNA reads as TGCGCCAGCAGCCAAGAAGGGGGTGAAAAACTGTTTTTT.